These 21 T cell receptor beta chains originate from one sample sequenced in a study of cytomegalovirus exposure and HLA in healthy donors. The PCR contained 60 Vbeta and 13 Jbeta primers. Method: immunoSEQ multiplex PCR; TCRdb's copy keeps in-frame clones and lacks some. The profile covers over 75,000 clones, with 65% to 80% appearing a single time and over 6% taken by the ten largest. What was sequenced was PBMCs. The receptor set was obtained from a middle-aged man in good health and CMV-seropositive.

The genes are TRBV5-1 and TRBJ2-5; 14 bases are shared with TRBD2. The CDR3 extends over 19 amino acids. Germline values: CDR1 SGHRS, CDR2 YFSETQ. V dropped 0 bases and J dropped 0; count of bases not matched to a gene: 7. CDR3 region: CASSLGLAGGRGYQETQYF. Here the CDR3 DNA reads TGCGCCAGCAGCTTGGGACTAGCGGGAGGGAGGGGGTACCAAGAGACCCAGTACTTC.

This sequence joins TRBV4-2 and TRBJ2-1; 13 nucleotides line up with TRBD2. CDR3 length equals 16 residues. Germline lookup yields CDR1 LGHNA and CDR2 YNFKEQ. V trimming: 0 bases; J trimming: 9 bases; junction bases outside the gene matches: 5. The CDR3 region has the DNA TGTGCCAGCAGCCAAGATACACTAGCGGGGGGGGTTGAGCAGTTCTTC. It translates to CASSQDTLAGGVEQFF.

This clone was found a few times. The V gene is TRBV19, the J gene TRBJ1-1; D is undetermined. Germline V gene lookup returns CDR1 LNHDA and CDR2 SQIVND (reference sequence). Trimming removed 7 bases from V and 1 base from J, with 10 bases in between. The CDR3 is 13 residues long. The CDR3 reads CASTFYRNTEAFF. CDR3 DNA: TGTGCCAGTACCTTCTACAGGAACACTGAAGCTTTCTTT.

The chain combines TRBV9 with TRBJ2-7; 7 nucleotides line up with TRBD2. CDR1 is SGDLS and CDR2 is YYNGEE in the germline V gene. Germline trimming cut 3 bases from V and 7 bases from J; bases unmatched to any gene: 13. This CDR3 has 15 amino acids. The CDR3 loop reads CASSASGFLLEEQYF. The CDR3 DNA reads TGTGCCAGCAGCGCTAGCGGATTCCTTCTGGAGGAGCAGTACTTC. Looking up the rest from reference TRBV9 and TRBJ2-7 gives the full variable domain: DSGVTQTPKHLITATGQRVTLRCSPRSGDLSVYWYQQSLDQGLQFLIQYYNGEERAKGNILERFSAQQFPDLHSELNLSSLELGDSALYFCASSASGFLLEEQYFGPGTRLTVT.

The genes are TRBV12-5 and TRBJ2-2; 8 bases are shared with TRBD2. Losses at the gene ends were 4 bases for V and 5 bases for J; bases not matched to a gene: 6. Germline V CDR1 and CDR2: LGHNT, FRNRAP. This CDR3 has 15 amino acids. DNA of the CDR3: TGTGCTAGTGGTTCGCGGGGGGCGGGGACCGGGGAGCTGTTTTTT. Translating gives CASGSRGAGTGELFF. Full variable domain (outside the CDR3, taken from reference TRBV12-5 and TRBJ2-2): DARVTQTPRHKVTEMGQEVTMRCQPILGHNTVFWYRQTMMQGLELLAYFRNRAPLDDSGMPKDRFSAEMPDATLATLKIQPSEPRDSAVYFCASGSRGAGTGELFFGEGSRLTVL.

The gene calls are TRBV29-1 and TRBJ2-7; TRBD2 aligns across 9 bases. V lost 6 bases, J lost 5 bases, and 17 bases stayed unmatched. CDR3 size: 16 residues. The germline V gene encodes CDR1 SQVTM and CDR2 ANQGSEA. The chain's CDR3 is CSVLTPGGGVKDEQYF. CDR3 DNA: TGCAGCGTCCTCACCCCCGGCGGGGGGGTTAAGGACGAGCAGTACTTC.

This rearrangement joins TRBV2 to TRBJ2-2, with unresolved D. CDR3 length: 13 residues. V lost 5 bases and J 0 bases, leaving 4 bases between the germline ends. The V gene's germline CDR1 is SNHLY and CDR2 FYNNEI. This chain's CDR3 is CASSLANTGELFF. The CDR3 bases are TGTGCCAGCAGTCTAGCGAACACCGGGGAGCTGTTTTTT.

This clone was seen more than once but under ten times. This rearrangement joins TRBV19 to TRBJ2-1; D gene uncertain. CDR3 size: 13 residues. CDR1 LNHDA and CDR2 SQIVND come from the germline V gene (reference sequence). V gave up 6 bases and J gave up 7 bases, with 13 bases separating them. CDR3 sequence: CASSGAYRNEQFF. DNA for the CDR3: TGTGCCAGTAGCGGTGCGTACCGGAATGAGCAGTTCTTC.

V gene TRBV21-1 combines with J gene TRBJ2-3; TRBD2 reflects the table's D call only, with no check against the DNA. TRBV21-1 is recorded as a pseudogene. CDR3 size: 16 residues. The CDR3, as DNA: TGTGCCAGCAGCAAATCTGGCGGGGGCCGACGGAGGACGCAGTATTTT. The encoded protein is CASSKSGGGRRRTQYF.

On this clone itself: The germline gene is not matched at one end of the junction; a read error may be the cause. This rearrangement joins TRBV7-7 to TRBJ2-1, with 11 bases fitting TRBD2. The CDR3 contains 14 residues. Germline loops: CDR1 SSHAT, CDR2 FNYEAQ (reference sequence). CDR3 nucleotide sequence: TGTGCTAGCAGCACTAGCGGGAGATCGGATGAGCAGTTCTTC. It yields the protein CASSTSGRSDEQFF.

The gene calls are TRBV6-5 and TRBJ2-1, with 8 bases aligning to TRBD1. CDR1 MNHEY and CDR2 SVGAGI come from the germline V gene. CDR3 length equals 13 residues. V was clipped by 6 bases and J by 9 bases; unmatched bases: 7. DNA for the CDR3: TGTGCCAGCAGATGGACAGGGCGGGCTGAGCAGTTCTTC. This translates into CASRWTGRAEQFF.

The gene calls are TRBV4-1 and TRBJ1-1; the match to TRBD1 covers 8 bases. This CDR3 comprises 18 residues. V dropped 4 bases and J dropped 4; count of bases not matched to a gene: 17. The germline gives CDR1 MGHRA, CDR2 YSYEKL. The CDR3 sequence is CASSRSDRVGLTSTEAFF. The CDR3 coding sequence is TGCGCCAGCAGCCGTTCGGACAGGGTTGGATTAACGAGCACTGAAGCTTTCTTT.

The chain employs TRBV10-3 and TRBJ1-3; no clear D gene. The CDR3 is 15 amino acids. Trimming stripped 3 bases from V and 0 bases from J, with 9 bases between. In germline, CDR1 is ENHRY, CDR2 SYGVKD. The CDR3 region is CAISDNSRSGNTIYF. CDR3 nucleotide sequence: TGTGCCATCAGTGATAACAGCCGCTCTGGAAACACCATATATTTT.

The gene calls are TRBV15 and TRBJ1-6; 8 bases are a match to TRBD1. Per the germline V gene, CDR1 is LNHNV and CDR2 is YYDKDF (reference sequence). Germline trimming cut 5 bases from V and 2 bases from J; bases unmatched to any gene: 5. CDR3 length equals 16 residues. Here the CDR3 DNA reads TGTGCCACCAGCCTGCGGACAGGGCCCTATAATTCACCCCTCCACTTT. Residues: CATSLRTGPYNSPLHF. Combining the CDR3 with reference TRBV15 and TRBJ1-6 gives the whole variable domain DAMVIQNPRYQVTQFGKPVTLSCSQTLNHNVMYWYQQKSSQAPKLLFHYYDKDFNNEADTPDNFQSRRPNTSFCFLDIRSPGLGDTAMYLCATSLRTGPYNSPLHFGNGTRLTVT.

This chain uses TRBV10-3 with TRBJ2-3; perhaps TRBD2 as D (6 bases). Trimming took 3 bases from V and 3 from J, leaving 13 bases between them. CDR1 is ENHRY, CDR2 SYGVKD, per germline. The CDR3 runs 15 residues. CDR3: CAISDQGGGTDTQYF. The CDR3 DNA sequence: TGTGCCATCAGTGATCAGGGAGGTGGAACAGATACGCAGTATTTT.

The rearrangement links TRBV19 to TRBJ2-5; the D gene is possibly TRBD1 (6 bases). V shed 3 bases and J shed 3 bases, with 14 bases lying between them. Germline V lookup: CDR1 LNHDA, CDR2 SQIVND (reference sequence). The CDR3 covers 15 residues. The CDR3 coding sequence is TGTGCCAGTAGTATTGGGGCGCGGACAGAAGAGACCCAGTACTTC. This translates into CASSIGARTEETQYF.

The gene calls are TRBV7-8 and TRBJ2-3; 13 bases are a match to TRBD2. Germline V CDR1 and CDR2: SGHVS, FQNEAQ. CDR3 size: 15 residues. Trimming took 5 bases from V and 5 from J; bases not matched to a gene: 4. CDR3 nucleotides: TGTGCCAGCAGCCTCGGACTAGCGGGAGTAGATACGCAGTATTTT. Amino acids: CASSLGLAGVDTQYF.

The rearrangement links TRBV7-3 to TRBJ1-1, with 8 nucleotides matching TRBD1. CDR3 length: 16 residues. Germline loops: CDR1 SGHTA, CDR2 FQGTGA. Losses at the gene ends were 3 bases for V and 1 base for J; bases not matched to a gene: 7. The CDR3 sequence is CASSFSTGGRNTEAFF. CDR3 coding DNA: TGTGCCAGCAGCTTTTCAACAGGGGGGCGGAACACTGAAGCTTTCTTT.

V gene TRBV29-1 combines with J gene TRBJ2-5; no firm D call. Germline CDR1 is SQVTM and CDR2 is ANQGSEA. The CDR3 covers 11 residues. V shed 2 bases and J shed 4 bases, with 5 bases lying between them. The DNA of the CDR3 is TGCAGCGTTGAACCGAGAGAGACCCAGTACTTC. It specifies CSVEPRETQYF.

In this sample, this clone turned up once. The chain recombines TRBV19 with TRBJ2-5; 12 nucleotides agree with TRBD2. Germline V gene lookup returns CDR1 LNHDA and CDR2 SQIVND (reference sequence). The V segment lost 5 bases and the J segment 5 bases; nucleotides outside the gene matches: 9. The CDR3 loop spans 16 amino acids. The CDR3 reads CASSGMTSGRGETQYF. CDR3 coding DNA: TGTGCCAGTAGTGGAATGACTAGCGGGAGAGGGGAGACCCAGTACTTC.

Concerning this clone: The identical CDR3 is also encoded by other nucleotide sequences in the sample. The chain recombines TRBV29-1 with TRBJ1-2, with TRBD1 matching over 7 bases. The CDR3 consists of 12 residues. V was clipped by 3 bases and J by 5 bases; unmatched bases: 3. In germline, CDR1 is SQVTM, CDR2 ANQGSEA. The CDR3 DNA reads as TGCAGCGTTGAGGACAGGTCATATGGCTACACCTTC. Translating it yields CSVEDRSYGYTF.